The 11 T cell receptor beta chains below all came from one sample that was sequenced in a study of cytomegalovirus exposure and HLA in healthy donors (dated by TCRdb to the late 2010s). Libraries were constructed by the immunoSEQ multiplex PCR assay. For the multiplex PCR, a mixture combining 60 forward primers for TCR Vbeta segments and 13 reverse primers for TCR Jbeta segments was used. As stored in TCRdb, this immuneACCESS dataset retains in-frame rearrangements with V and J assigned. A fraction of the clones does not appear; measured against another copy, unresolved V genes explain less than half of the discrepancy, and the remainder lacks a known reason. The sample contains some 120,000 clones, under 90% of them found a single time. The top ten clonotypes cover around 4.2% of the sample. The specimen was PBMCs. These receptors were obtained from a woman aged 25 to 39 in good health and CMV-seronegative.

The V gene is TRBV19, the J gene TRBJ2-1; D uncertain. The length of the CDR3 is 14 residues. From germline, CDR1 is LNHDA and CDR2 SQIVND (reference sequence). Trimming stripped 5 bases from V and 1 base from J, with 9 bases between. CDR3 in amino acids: CASSSLDSYNEQFF. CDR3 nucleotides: TGTGCCAGTAGTTCCCTAGATTCCTACAATGAGCAGTTCTTC.

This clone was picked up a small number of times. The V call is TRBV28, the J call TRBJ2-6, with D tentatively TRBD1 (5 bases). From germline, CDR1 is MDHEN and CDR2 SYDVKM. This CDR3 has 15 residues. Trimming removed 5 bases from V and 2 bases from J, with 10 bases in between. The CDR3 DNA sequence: TGTGCCAGCAGTGGGTGGACACCTGGGGCCAACGTCCTGACTTTC. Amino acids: CASSGWTPGANVLTF.

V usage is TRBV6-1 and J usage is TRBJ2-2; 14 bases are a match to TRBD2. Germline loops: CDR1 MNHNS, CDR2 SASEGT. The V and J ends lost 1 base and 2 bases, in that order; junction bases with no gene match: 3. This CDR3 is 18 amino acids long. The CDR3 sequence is CASSEGLAGGINTGELFF. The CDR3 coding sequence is TGTGCCAGCAGTGAAGGACTAGCGGGAGGGATAAACACCGGGGAGCTGTTTTTT.

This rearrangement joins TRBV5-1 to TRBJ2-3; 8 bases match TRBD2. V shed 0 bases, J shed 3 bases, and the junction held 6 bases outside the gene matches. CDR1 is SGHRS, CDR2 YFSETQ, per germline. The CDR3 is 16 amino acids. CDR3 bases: TGCGCCAGCAGCTTGGAACCGACTAGCGCGACAGATACGCAGTATTTT. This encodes CASSLEPTSATDTQYF.

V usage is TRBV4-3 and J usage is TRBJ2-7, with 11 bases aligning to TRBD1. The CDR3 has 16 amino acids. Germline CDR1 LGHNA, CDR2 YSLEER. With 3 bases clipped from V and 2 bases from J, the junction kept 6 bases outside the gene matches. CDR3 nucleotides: TGCGCCAGCAGCCAGGGGGGACAGGGGGGCACCTACGAGCAGTACTTC. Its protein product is CASSQGGQGGTYEQYF.

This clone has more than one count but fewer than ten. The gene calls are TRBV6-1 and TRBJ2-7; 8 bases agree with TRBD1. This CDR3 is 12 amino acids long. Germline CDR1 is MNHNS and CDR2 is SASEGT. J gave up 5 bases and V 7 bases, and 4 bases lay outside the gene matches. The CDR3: CASNGQGHEQYF. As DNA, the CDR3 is TGTGCCAGCAACGGACAGGGACACGAGCAGTACTTC.

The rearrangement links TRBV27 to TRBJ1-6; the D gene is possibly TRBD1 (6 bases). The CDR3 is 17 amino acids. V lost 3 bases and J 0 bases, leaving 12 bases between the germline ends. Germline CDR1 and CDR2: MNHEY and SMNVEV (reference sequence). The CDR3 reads CASSLKTGSSYNSPLHF. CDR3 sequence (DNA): TGTGCCAGCAGTTTGAAAACAGGGAGCTCCTATAATTCACCCCTCCACTTT.

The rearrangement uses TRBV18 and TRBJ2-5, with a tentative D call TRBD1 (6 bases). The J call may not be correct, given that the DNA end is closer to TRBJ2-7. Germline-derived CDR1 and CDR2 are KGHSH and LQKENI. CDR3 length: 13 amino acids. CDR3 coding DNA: TGTGCCAGCTCGGACAGCCGGGCCTACGAGCAGTACTTC. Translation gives CASSDSRAYEQYF.

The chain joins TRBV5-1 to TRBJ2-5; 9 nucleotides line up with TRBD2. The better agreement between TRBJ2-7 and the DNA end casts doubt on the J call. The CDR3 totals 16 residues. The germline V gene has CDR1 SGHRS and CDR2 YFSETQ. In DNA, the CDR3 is TGCGCCAGCAGCTTGGTGGAGCTAGCGGGATCGTACGAGCAGTACTTC. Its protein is CASSLVELAGSYEQYF.

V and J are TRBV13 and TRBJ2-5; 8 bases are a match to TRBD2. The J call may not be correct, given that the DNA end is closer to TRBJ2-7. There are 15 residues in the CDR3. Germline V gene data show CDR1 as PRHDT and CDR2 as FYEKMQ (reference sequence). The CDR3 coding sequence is TGTGCCAGCAGCGGTAGCGGGATGGTTTCCAACGAGCAGTACTTC. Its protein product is CASSGSGMVSNEQYF.

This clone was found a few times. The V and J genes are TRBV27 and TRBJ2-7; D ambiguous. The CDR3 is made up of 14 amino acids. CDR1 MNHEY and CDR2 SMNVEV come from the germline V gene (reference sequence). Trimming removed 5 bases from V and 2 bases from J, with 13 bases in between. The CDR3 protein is CASSPSVGPYEQYF. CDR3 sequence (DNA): TGTGCCAGCAGTCCCTCGGTTGGGCCCTACGAGCAGTACTTC.